The 16 T cell receptor beta chains given below trace back to one sample, sequenced in a study of blood T cell repertoires in COVID-19 (dated by TCRdb to the early 2020s). Receptors were amplified or captured by the immunoSEQ multiplex PCR assay. Drawn from immuneACCESS, this table holds only the in-frame rearrangements with V and J called that TCRdb kept. Clones are partly lost; checked studies trace under half to an unresolved V gene and leave the rest unexplained. The sample has about 90,000 clones on record, around 88% of them singletons. The ten biggest clones cover 1.2% of the sample. Specimen: peripheral blood. These receptors came from a man older than 75 with active or convalescent COVID-19.

The chain links TRBV27 to TRBJ1-2; a possible D gene is TRBD1 (6 bases). The germline V gene has CDR1 MNHEY and CDR2 SMNVEV (reference sequence). V lost 1 base and J lost 3, with 12 bases in between. The CDR3 sequence is 15 residues long. DNA for the CDR3: TGTGCCAGCAGTTTATTCGGCAGGGGAGACTATGGCTACACCTTC. It codes for CASSLFGRGDYGYTF.

A single count supports this clone. The chain joins TRBV30 to TRBJ2-3; D possibly corresponds to TRBD1 (5 bases). V shed 1 base and J shed 1 base, with 12 bases lying between them. The CDR3 has 15 amino acids. Germline V gene lookup returns CDR1 GTSNPN and CDR2 SVGIG (reference sequence). For the CDR3, the DNA is TGTGCCTGGAGTGCTGGCAGGGTCCGCACAGATACGCAGTATTTT. Translation: CAWSAGRVRTDTQYF.

V usage is TRBV6-6 and J usage is TRBJ2-7, with D maybe TRBD2 (6 bases). The CDR3 contains 15 residues. Germline values: CDR1 MNHNY, CDR2 SVGAGI (reference sequence). V was clipped by 7 bases and J by 0 bases, with 16 bases between them. CDR3 coding DNA: TGTGCCAGCACGGGACCCAGCGGGCTCTCCTACGAGCAGTACTTC. Amino acids: CASTGPSGLSYEQYF.

The genes are TRBV5-6 and TRBJ2-1; TRBD2 aligns across 9 bases. J gave up 6 bases and V 0 bases, and 4 bases lay outside the gene matches. The germline V gene has CDR1 SGHDT and CDR2 YYEEEE. The CDR3 is 15 amino acids. CDR3 in amino acids: CASSLAGTSSNEQFF. CDR3 nucleotides: TGTGCCAGCAGCTTGGCCGGGACTAGCTCCAATGAGCAGTTCTTC.

V gene TRBV5-1 combines with J gene TRBJ1-3; 7 nucleotides align to TRBD1. Trimming at V came to 4 bases and at J to 5 bases, leaving 6 bases not matched to a gene. Germline V gene sequence: CDR1 SGHRS, CDR2 YFSETQ. The CDR3 covers 14 residues. The CDR3 sequence is CASSQTGLRNTIYF. The CDR3 nucleotides are TGCGCCAGCAGCCAGACAGGGTTGAGAAACACCATATATTTT.

The chain has TRBV7-9 and TRBJ2-2; TRBD2 agrees at 13 bases. Germline CDR1 SEHNR, CDR2 FQNEAQ (reference sequence). Germline trimming cut 5 bases from V and 3 bases from J; bases unmatched to any gene: 3. The CDR3 spans 16 residues. The CDR3 DNA is TGTGCCAGCAGCCAACTAGCGGGAGGGCACACCGGGGAGCTGTTTTTT. Translating it yields CASSQLAGGHTGELFF.

The chain recombines TRBV19 with TRBJ2-3; TRBD1 agrees at 7 bases. CDR3 length: 15 amino acids. CDR1 and CDR2 from the germline V gene are LNHDA and SQIVND (reference sequence). The J segment lost 3 bases and the V segment lost 6 bases, leaving 9 bases of the junction unmatched. CDR3 in amino acids: CASSQTGVETDTQYF. The CDR3 nucleotides read TGTGCCAGTAGCCAAACAGGGGTAGAGACAGATACGCAGTATTTT.

The rearrangement links TRBV2 to TRBJ1-5; weak D call: TRBD1 (6 bases). CDR1 and CDR2 (germline): SNHLY, FYNNEI. V was pared by 6 bases and J by 1 base, with 16 bases between. The CDR3 covers 16 residues. The CDR3 here is CASSQQGRSSNQPQHF. CDR3 nucleotide sequence: TGTGCCAGCAGCCAACAGGGACGTTCAAGCAATCAGCCCCAGCATTTT.

The chain links TRBV6-5 to TRBJ1-5, with unresolved D. The CDR3 has 13 residues. CDR1 and CDR2 from the germline V gene are MNHEY and SVGAGI. Trimming took off 6 bases at V and 4 bases at J, with 10 bases between the two ends. CDR3 loop: CASSLRGNQPQHF. As DNA, the CDR3 is TGTGCCAGCAGCCTCCGGGGAAATCAGCCCCAGCATTTT.

V and J are TRBV6-1 and TRBJ2-7; 8 nucleotides align to TRBD2. The CDR3 runs to 15 residues. After removal of 1 base from V and 0 bases from J, the junction contained 2 bases not matched to a gene. CDR1 and CDR2 from the germline V gene are MNHNS and SASEGT. The CDR3 loop is CASSEVSGSSYEQYF. CDR3 in DNA: TGTGCCAGCAGTGAAGTCAGCGGGAGCTCCTACGAGCAGTACTTC.

The chain employs TRBV6-5 and TRBJ1-2; tentative D call: TRBD1 (6 bases). Trimming took 0 bases from V and 10 from J, leaving 21 bases between them. CDR1 is MNHEY and CDR2 is SVGAGI in the germline V gene. This CDR3 contains 16 residues. The CDR3 spells CASSYSIGGGRFIYTF. CDR3 bases: TGTGCCAGCAGTTACTCGATTGGTGGGGGCCGGTTCATCTACACCTTC.

This chain uses TRBV5-4 with TRBJ1-2; possible D gene TRBD1, 5 bases. V lost 3 bases to trimming and J lost 7 bases, with 13 bases between them. Germline CDR1 reads SGHNT; CDR2 reads YYREEE (reference sequence). The CDR3 runs to 13 residues. CDR3 loop: CASSSDKEAGYTF. CDR3 in DNA: TGTGCCAGCAGCTCGGACAAGGAAGCTGGCTACACCTTC.

The V gene is TRBV15, the J gene TRBJ1-2, with unresolved D. The CDR3 is 16 amino acids. V dropped 0 bases and J dropped 8 bases, with 19 bases sitting between them. The germline V gene encodes CDR1 LNHNV and CDR2 YYDKDF (reference sequence). The CDR3 DNA reads as TGTGCCACCAGCAGAGATCCGGGTCTGGCGGATCGGGGCTACACCTTC. Its translation is CATSRDPGLADRGYTF.

The chain joins TRBV21-1 to TRBJ2-1; the DNA was not used to check the table's D call, TRBD2. TRBV21-1 corresponds to a pseudogene. There are 19 residues in the CDR3. CDR3 residues: CASSKDLTRLAGDCNEQFF. The CDR3 bases are TGTGCCAGCAGCAAAGACCTTACTAGACTAGCGGGAGATTGTAATGAGCAGTTCTTC.

This chain connects TRBV7-3 to TRBJ2-3; 10 nucleotides agree with TRBD1. The junction had 6 bases not matched to a gene; V was cut back by 8 bases and J by 4 bases. Germline CDR1 is SGHTA and CDR2 is FQGTGA. The CDR3 runs 14 residues. Here the CDR3 DNA reads TGTGCCAGCGGGACAGGGGATGGGCCAGATACGCAGTATTTT. This sequence encodes CASGTGDGPDTQYF. Supplemented by reference TRBV7-3 and TRBJ2-3, the full variable domain reads GAGVSQTPSNKVTEKGKYVELRCDPISGHTALYWYRQSLGQGPEFLIYFQGTGAADDSGLPNDRFFAVRPEGSVSTLKIQRTERGDSAVYLCASGTGDGPDTQYFGPGTRLTVL.

V and J are TRBV7-2 and TRBJ2-7; 8 bases map to TRBD2. In germline, CDR1 is SGHTA, CDR2 FQGNSA. The length of the CDR3 is 15 residues. The V segment lost 1 base and the J segment 3 bases; nucleotides outside the gene matches: 5. CDR3 sequence (DNA): TGTGCCAGCAGCTTAGATGCGGGAGGTTTCTACGAGCAGTACTTC. It codes for CASSLDAGGFYEQYF.